This T cell receptor beta chain was retrieved from a study of T cell repertoires in cytomegalovirus infection. Study results and caveats: The ex vivo response was dominated by HLA-C-restricted CMV-specific TCR beta clonotypes.

TCRdb analysed the reads with MiXCR anew, one entry per CDR3 protein. The table shows 100,000 to 150,000 distinct CDR3 sequences, with more than 20% occurring only once. Germline CDR1 reads MRHNA; CDR2 reads SNTAGT. V was clipped by 11 bases and J by 5 bases; unmatched bases: 8. The CDR3 contains 14 residues. This clonotype was seen a few times. Its cognate antigen is unknown. The TCR comes from a human donor in good health (CMV status not recorded). Some clones in this sample may be carry-over from other donors' samples. The chain has TRBV6-4 and TRBJ2-2, with TRBD2 matching over 10 bases. The specimen was PBMCs, sequenced either directly or after in vitro stimulation (not recorded which). The CDR3 here is CADVAGGNTGELFF. In DNA, the CDR3 is TGTGCCGACGTAGCGGGAGGAAATACCGGGGAGCTGTTTTTT.